This T cell receptor beta chain was sequenced in a study of OX40 agonist ivuxolimab in advanced cancers. Study at large: Ivuxolimab, an agonistic anti-OX40 (CD134) antibody, was given to patients. Findings of the study overall: The study found that CD8+ T cells averaged more expanded clones than CD4+.

The CDR3 extends over 13 amino acids. Germline V gene data show CDR1 as GTSNPN and CDR2 as SVGIG (reference sequence). V was shortened by 5 bases and J by 6 bases, with 17 bases between the two germline ends. About this clone itself: Its antigen remains unknown.

Sequencing used immunoSEQ multiplex PCR; TCRdb keeps in-frame clones, though not all of them. The repertoire holds more than 60,000 clones, with around 93% as singletons. This chain uses TRBV30 with TRBJ2-7; the D gene is possibly TRBD2 (6 bases). This sample comprised CD4+ or CD8+ T cells sorted from blood, obtained in a trial of the OX40 agonist ivuxolimab. This sequence originates from an adult with an advanced solid tumor such as melanoma, head and neck, liver or kidney cancer. The DNA of the CDR3 is TGTGCCTGGGGGGGGTTTATGGCGGCCGAGCAGTACTTC. This codes for CAWGGFMAAEQYF.